Sequencing of this TCR beta chain was carried out in a study of blood T cell repertoires in COVID-19. TCRdb keeps only in-frame clones here, not all; method: immunoSEQ multiplex PCR. The data show over 90,000 clones, with more than 65% seen just once and 20% to 30% held by the top ten. The CDR3 has 15 residues. V shed 3 bases, J shed 5 bases, and the junction held 8 bases outside the gene matches. Germline V gene lookup returns CDR1 SGHRS and CDR2 YFSETQ. The rearrangement joins TRBV5-1 to TRBJ2-5; 9 bases are a match to TRBD1. The sample comprised peripheral blood. This TCR came from a man older than 75 with active or convalescent COVID-19. CDR3 sequence reads: CASSSGQGWEETQYF. CDR3 DNA: TGCGCCAGCAGCTCGGGACAGGGATGGGAGGAGACCCAGTACTTC.